This entry lists 24 T cell receptor beta chains sequenced from one sample in a study of blood T cell repertoires in COVID-19. Here immunoSEQ multiplex PCR was the method, and the copy in TCRdb shows in-frame clones only, minus some. The table records about 200,000 clones, 90% to 95% of them present only once. The sample was peripheral blood. The receptors were gathered from a man in his sixties with COVID-19, enrolled during active disease.

The rearrangement uses TRBV28 and TRBJ1-1; D unresolved. The V gene's germline CDR1 is MDHEN and CDR2 SYDVKM. Deletions cut 7 bases from V and 0 bases from J, with 15 bases between. The CDR3 is 15 amino acids. In DNA, the CDR3 is TGTGCCAGCACCCGGGTCTTATTCATGAACACTGAAGCTTTCTTT. Translation gives CASTRVLFMNTEAFF.

This chain connects TRBV28 to TRBJ1-4, with unresolved D. Deletions cut 2 bases from V and 10 bases from J, with 8 bases between. The CDR3 length is 12 residues. Germline V gene sequence: CDR1 MDHEN, CDR2 SYDVKM. The CDR3 protein is CASSLGGGKLFF. In DNA form, the CDR3 reads TGTGCCAGCAGTTTAGGCGGAGGAAAACTGTTTTTT.

The genes are TRBV6-6 and TRBJ1-4, with 7 bases matching TRBD1. Trimming took 6 bases from V and 5 from J; bases not matched to a gene: 9. There are 15 residues in the CDR3. CDR1 MNHNY and CDR2 SVGAGI come from the germline V gene (reference sequence). The CDR3 DNA follows: TGTGCCAGCAGCCCACGACCGACAGGGAATGAAAAACTGTTTTTT. Translation: CASSPRPTGNEKLFF.

This chain connects TRBV28 to TRBJ2-7, with TRBD1 matching over 7 bases. This CDR3 spans 14 amino acids. V gave up 3 bases and J gave up 0 bases; unmatched junction bases: 2. Germline V lookup: CDR1 MDHEN, CDR2 SYDVKM. This CDR3 reads CASSLAGGSYEQYF. The CDR3 coding sequence is TGTGCCAGCAGTTTGGCAGGGGGCTCCTACGAGCAGTACTTC.

The chain carries TRBV7-3 and TRBJ2-1, with 10 positions matching TRBD2. Germline V lookup: CDR1 SGHTA, CDR2 FQGTGA. This CDR3 spans 13 amino acids. With 9 bases clipped from V and 4 bases from J, the junction kept 3 bases outside the gene matches. In DNA form, the CDR3 reads TGTGCCAGTACTAGCGGGATATACAATGAGCAGTTCTTC. Protein sequence: CASTSGIYNEQFF. The full variable domain, in which reference TRBV7-3 and TRBJ2-1 provide the parts outside the CDR3, is GAGVSQTPSNKVTEKGKYVELRCDPISGHTALYWYRQSLGQGPEFLIYFQGTGAADDSGLPNDRFFAVRPEGSVSTLKIQRTERGDSAVYLCASTSGIYNEQFFGPGTRLTVL.

This rearrangement joins TRBV30 to TRBJ1-1; no definite D call. V dropped 3 bases and J dropped 11 bases, with 13 bases sitting between them. CDR3 length: 11 amino acids. Germline V gene data show CDR1 as GTSNPN and CDR2 as SVGIG (reference sequence). The CDR3 DNA follows: TGTGCCTGGAGAGAACTACCTGGGGCTTTCTTT. This translates into CAWRELPGAFF.

The CDR3 spells CASSLRTGDTEAFF. The CDR3 nucleotides read TGTGCCAGCAGCTTAAGGACAGGGGACACTGAAGCTTTCTTT. The chain has TRBV7-9 and TRBJ1-1; 9 bases line up with TRBD1. This CDR3 is 14 amino acids long. The V gene's germline CDR1 is SEHNR and CDR2 FQNEAQ (reference sequence). The junction had 1 base not matched to a gene; V was cut back by 2 bases and J by 3 bases.

This chain uses TRBV11-2 with TRBJ1-2; D is undetermined. Trimming stripped 4 bases from V and 2 bases from J, with 14 bases between. The CDR3 totals 15 residues. Germline-derived CDR1 and CDR2 are SGHAT and FQNNGV. The CDR3: CASSSRDAVNYGYTF. As DNA, the CDR3 is TGTGCCAGCAGCTCGAGGGATGCGGTAAACTATGGCTACACCTTC. The full variable domain, completed using reference TRBV11-2 and TRBJ1-2, is EAGVAQSPRYKIIEKRQSVAFWCNPISGHATLYWYQQILGQGPKLLIQFQNNGVVDDSQLPKDRFSAERLKGVDSTLKIQPAKLEDSAVYLCASSSRDAVNYGYTFGSGTRLTVV.

The chain uses TRBV5-1 and TRBJ1-4; TRBD1 matches at 7 bases. The V and J ends lost 3 bases and 5 bases, in that order; junction bases with no gene match: 4. The length of the CDR3 is 14 residues. Germline CDR1 SGHRS, CDR2 YFSETQ. The CDR3 DNA sequence: TGCGCCAGCAGCTCACAGGGACAGAATGAAAAACTGTTTTTT. Translating it yields CASSSQGQNEKLFF.

This chain uses TRBV5-4 with TRBJ2-2; 12 bases fit TRBD2. V was pared by 4 bases and J by 2 bases, with 6 bases of the junction left unmatched. This CDR3 contains 17 residues. The germline V gene encodes CDR1 SGHNT and CDR2 YYREEE (reference sequence). CDR3 amino acids: CASSLRTSGTNTGELFF. The CDR3, as DNA: TGTGCCAGCAGCCTCCGGACTAGCGGGACTAACACCGGGGAGCTGTTTTTT.

The chain is built from TRBV19 and TRBJ2-1, with 8 bases fitting TRBD1. The CDR3 is 16 residues long. CDR1 is LNHDA, CDR2 SQIVND, per germline (reference sequence). J lost 10 bases, V lost 6 bases, and 17 bases had no gene match. DNA for the CDR3: TGTGCCAGTAGCGCGCCGGGACAGGTCCCTTTGGGGGAGCAGTTCTTC. Encoded protein: CASSAPGQVPLGEQFF.

The CDR3 sequence is CASSPGTATNTEAFF. The CDR3 nucleotides read TGCGCCAGCAGCCCCGGGACAGCGACGAACACTGAAGCTTTCTTT. The chain employs TRBV5-1 and TRBJ1-1, with 7 positions matching TRBD1. Unmatched junction bases numbered 7, after V lost 4 bases and J lost 1 base. The CDR3 extends over 15 amino acids. Germline V lookup: CDR1 SGHRS, CDR2 YFSETQ.

The V gene is TRBV18, the J gene TRBJ2-7, with 7 bases lining up with TRBD2. The CDR3 consists of 16 residues. With V trimmed by 4 bases and J by 0 bases, 9 bases remained unmatched. Germline values: CDR1 KGHSH, CDR2 LQKENI. The CDR3 region has the DNA TGTGCCAGCTCACGATCTGGGGCGGGAGTCTCCTACGAGCAGTACTTC. Translating it yields CASSRSGAGVSYEQYF.

In regard to this clone: The sample holds other DNA sequences that translate to the same CDR3. This chain joins TRBV18 and TRBJ2-7; 8 bases line up with TRBD1. This CDR3 has 14 amino acids. In germline, CDR1 is KGHSH, CDR2 LQKENI. V trimming: 2 bases; J trimming: 1 base; junction bases outside the gene matches: 1. DNA of the CDR3: TGTGCCAGCTCACCAGGGACAGGATCCTACGAGCAGTACTTC. The encoded protein is CASSPGTGSYEQYF. Looking up the rest from reference TRBV18 and TRBJ2-7 gives the full variable domain: NAGVMQNPRHLVRRRGQEARLRCSPMKGHSHVYWYRQLPEEGLKFMVYLQKENIIDESGMPKERFSAEFPKEGPSILRIQQVVRGDSAAYFCASSPGTGSYEQYFGPGTRLTVT.

The chain carries TRBV4-1 and TRBJ1-4; D unresolved. This CDR3 has 16 residues. Trimming took 0 bases from V and 1 from J, leaving 9 bases between them. The V gene's germline CDR1 is MGHRA and CDR2 YSYEKL. CDR3 residues: CASSQEAAVTNEKLFF. The CDR3 bases are TGCGCCAGCAGCCAAGAGGCGGCAGTAACTAATGAAAAACTGTTTTTT.

The genes are TRBV5-1 and TRBJ2-1; TRBD1 might be the D (5 bases). Trimming removed 4 bases at V and 1 base at J, with 9 bases between. CDR3 length: 14 amino acids. From germline, CDR1 is SGHRS and CDR2 YFSETQ. The chain's CDR3 is CASSADSSYNEQFF. The CDR3 DNA reads TGCGCCAGCAGCGCAGACAGTTCCTACAATGAGCAGTTCTTC.

The chain links TRBV3-1 (or the pseudogene TRBV3-2) to TRBJ2-2; 9 bases fit TRBD2. Unmatched junction bases numbered 10, after V lost 1 base and J lost 7 bases. Germline lookup yields CDR1 LGHDT and CDR2 YNNKEL (reference sequence). This CDR3 comprises 17 residues. The CDR3: CASSQVSQRGVGGELFF. The CDR3 nucleotides read TGTGCCAGCAGCCAAGTATCCCAGCGGGGGGTTGGCGGGGAGCTGTTTTTT.

The CDR3 reads CASSSQSQGTTEAFF. CDR3 coding DNA: TGCGCCAGCAGCTCTCAATCACAGGGGACCACTGAAGCTTTCTTT. The chain is built from TRBV5-1 and TRBJ1-1; TRBD1 aligns across 7 bases. Germline-derived CDR1 and CDR2 are SGHRS and YFSETQ. This CDR3 has 15 amino acids. V lost 3 bases and J lost 4; bases outside the gene matches: 9.

This chain joins TRBV19 and TRBJ2-1; 13 bases fit TRBD2. This CDR3 is built from 17 residues. The J segment lost 2 bases and the V segment lost 7 bases, leaving 8 bases of the junction unmatched. Germline CDR1 and CDR2: LNHDA and SQIVND (reference sequence). CDR3 bases: TGTGCCAGTAAGGGGACTAGCGGGGTTACCCCCTACAATGAGCAGTTCTTC. Translation: CASKGTSGVTPYNEQFF.

The rearrangement uses TRBV9 and TRBJ2-7; 12 nucleotides line up with TRBD2. Germline V CDR1 and CDR2: SGDLS, YYNGEE. The CDR3 loop spans 15 amino acids. Trimming took 3 bases from V and 9 from J; bases not matched to a gene: 10. The CDR3 bases are TGTGCCAGCAGCGAGACTAGCGGGGGAGTACAAAGGCAGTACTTC. It is translated as CASSETSGGVQRQYF. Variable domain in full (rest from reference TRBV9 and TRBJ2-7): DSGVTQTPKHLITATGQRVTLRCSPRSGDLSVYWYQQSLDQGLQFLIQYYNGEERAKGNILERFSAQQFPDLHSELNLSSLELGDSALYFCASSETSGGVQRQYFGPGTRLTVT.

V is TRBV30 and J is TRBJ2-7; D may be TRBD2 (6 bases). Germline CDR1 reads GTSNPN; CDR2 reads SVGIG (reference sequence). V gave up 0 bases and J gave up 2 bases, with 20 bases separating them. The CDR3 consists of 17 residues. The CDR3 DNA reads TGTGCCTGGAGTGTAGGACTACCAGCTAGCGTCACCTACGAGCAGTACTTC. Translating it yields CAWSVGLPASVTYEQYF.

This chain links TRBV24-1 with TRBJ1-5, with TRBD1 matching 11 bases. V shed 4 bases, J shed 5 bases, and the junction held 6 bases outside the gene matches. The CDR3 consists of 16 residues. Germline assignment: CDR1 KGHDR and CDR2 SFDVKD. The DNA of the CDR3 is TGTGCCACCAGTGAACCCGGGACAGGGGGGGATCAGCCCCAGCATTTT. Its translation: CATSEPGTGGDQPQHF.

V and J are TRBV7-2 and TRBJ2-7, with 9 bases identical to TRBD2. The CDR3 length is 14 residues. With V trimmed by 5 bases and J by 2 bases, 4 bases remained unmatched. Looked up from germline, CDR1 is SGHTA and CDR2 is FQGNSA. CDR3 coding DNA: TGTGCCAGCAGCCCGACTAGCGGCCCCTACGAGCAGTACTTC. Its translation: CASSPTSGPYEQYF.

The chain uses TRBV28 and TRBJ2-7, with 13 bases aligning to TRBD2. Per germline, CDR1 MDHEN and CDR2 SYDVKM. This CDR3 has 17 amino acids. V dropped 4 bases and J dropped 5; count of bases not matched to a gene: 11. The DNA for the CDR3 is TGTGCCAGCAGTTCCGCCGGACTAGCGGGAGAGTTGAACGAGCAGTACTTC. This translates into CASSSAGLAGELNEQYF.